What follows are 20 T cell receptor beta chains derived from one specimen sequenced in a study of naive and memory T cell subsets (dated by TCRdb to about 2017). The receptor library was made with UMI-ligation and nested PCR. Data came from an Illumina MiSeq. An equimolar mix of two oligonucleotides covering both TRBC1 and TRBC2 was used as the beta constant-region primer. Four rounds of PCR were used to amplify ligated cDNA, with nested alpha and beta constant-region primers being used together with the SP2 primer. The public reads were reprocessed in TCRdb via fastp at Q25 and MiXCR, keeping in-frame beta chains. Duplicate CDR3 protein sequences are folded into a single record with the most common DNA and genes. The sample includes over 30,000 distinct CDR3 sequences, with less than 20% observed a single time. The top ten hold approximately 3.6% of the sample. The specimen was effector memory CD4+ T cells from blood. The cell subset or site tag for this specimen amounts to: effector memory, CD45RA- CD27-. The receptors come from a human donor in good health.

In its sample, this clonotype was seen a few times. The rearrangement links TRBV6-5 to TRBJ1-1; 7 bases fit TRBD1. CDR1 and CDR2 from the germline V gene are MNHEY and SVGAGI. This CDR3 comprises 17 residues. Trimming removed 5 bases from V and 2 bases from J; junction bases left unmatched: 14. CDR3 sequence reads: CASSRTSSGQRNTEAFF. In nucleotides, the CDR3 is TGTGCCAGCAGTCGTACAAGTTCGGGACAGAGAAACACTGAAGCTTTCTTT.

This clonotype occurred a few times. The chain employs TRBV5-1 and TRBJ2-1; unclear D gene. This CDR3 is 12 amino acids long. The germline V gene encodes CDR1 SGHRS and CDR2 YFSETQ. Trimming stripped 4 bases from V and 8 bases from J, with 10 bases between. In DNA form, the CDR3 reads TGCGCCAGCAGCGCAGGTGTGGATGAGCAGTTCTTC. Protein sequence: CASSAGVDEQFF.

The chain joins TRBV5-1 to TRBJ2-2; possibly TRBD2 for D (5 bases). Germline CDR1 is SGHRS and CDR2 is YFSETQ. This CDR3 is built from 17 residues. Trimming shortened V by 6 bases and J by 0 bases, and 18 bases separated the two germline ends. The CDR3 reads CASMKRAAGSNTGELFF. CDR3 bases: TGCGCCAGCATGAAGAGAGCGGCAGGATCGAACACCGGGGAGCTGTTTTTT. Together with reference TRBV5-1 and TRBJ2-2, the CDR3 gives the full variable domain: KAGVTQTPRYLIKTRGQQVTLSCSPISGHRSVSWYQQTPGQGLQFLFEYFSETQRNKGNFPGRFSGRQFSNSRSEMNVSTLELGDSALYLCASMKRAAGSNTGELFFGEGSRLTVL.

This clonotype was detected only a few times. The chain links TRBV7-2 to TRBJ1-2; the D is unclear. The CDR3 is 12 residues long. Germline CDR1 is SGHTA and CDR2 is FQGNSA. V was cut by 0 bases and J by 8 bases, with 7 bases left in between. The CDR3 DNA sequence: TGTGCCAGCAGCTTAGCTCGGACGGGCTACACCTTC. Protein: CASSLARTGYTF.

The J gene is TRBJ1-6, the V gene TRBV5-4; possible D gene TRBD1, 5 bases. CDR1 and CDR2 from the germline V gene are SGHNT and YYREEE (reference sequence). The V gene lost 3 bases and the J gene lost 4 bases, with 8 bases spanning the gap. This CDR3 region has 14 residues. The chain's CDR3 is CASSWGPYNSPLHF. The CDR3 nucleotides read TGTGCCAGCAGCTGGGGACCGTATAATTCACCCCTCCACTTT.

This clonotype came up many times. The chain combines TRBV6-5 with TRBJ2-7, with a possible D match to TRBD2 (6 bases). Trimming cost V 6 bases and J 0 bases, with 12 bases left between them. Germline CDR1 and CDR2: MNHEY and SVGAGI. The CDR3 is 14 amino acids. This CDR3 is CASRGSGASYEQYF. The CDR3 DNA is TGTGCCAGCAGGGGATCGGGAGCCTCCTACGAGCAGTACTTC.

J is TRBJ2-1 and V is TRBV20-1, with 7 bases identical to TRBD2. This CDR3 comprises 12 residues. Germline V gene lookup returns CDR1 DFQATT and CDR2 SNEGSKA (reference sequence). Losses at the gene ends were 5 bases for V and 7 bases for J; bases not matched to a gene: 5. CDR3 in DNA: TGCAGTGCTGTATTACTAGCGAATGAGCAGTTCTTC. Translating it yields CSAVLLANEQFF.

The chain carries TRBV6-4 and TRBJ1-6; a weak D match, TRBD1 (6 bases). From germline, CDR1 is MRHNA and CDR2 SNTAGT. The V end lost 6 bases, the J end lost 5 bases, and 11 bases lay between the germline ends. The CDR3 is 14 amino acids. In DNA form, the CDR3 reads TGTGCCAGCAGCCCCAGGGGAGATAATTCACCCCTCCACTTT. The encoded protein is CASSPRGDNSPLHF.

This clonotype was seen at least ten times. The rearrangement joins TRBV4-1 to TRBJ1-5; D ambiguous. There are 13 residues in the CDR3. CDR1 MGHRA and CDR2 YSYEKL come from the germline V gene. Trimming left V 4 bases short and J 5 bases short, with 9 bases between. The CDR3 region has the DNA TGCGCCAGCAGCCGGGAGGAGCATCAGCCCCAGCATTTT. Protein: CASSREEHQPQHF.

This clonotype was recorded at least ten times. The rearrangement uses TRBV28 and TRBJ2-7; D remains unclear. In germline, CDR1 is MDHEN, CDR2 SYDVKM. The CDR3 runs 11 residues. V was pared by 5 bases and J by 3 bases, with 5 bases between. CDR3 DNA: TGTGCCAGCAGTCTAAACTACGAGCAGTACTTC. Translated: CASSLNYEQYF.

This clonotype was seen at least ten times. DNA of the CDR3: TGCAGCGTTGAAGATCTTGGAGGGAAGAACGAGCAGTACTTC. Translating gives CSVEDLGGKNEQYF. The gene calls are TRBV29-1 and TRBJ2-7; weak D call: TRBD2 (6 bases). Germline values: CDR1 SQVTM, CDR2 ANQGSEA. The V end lost 0 bases, the J end lost 5 bases, and 14 bases lay between the germline ends. The CDR3 runs 14 residues.

The V and J genes are TRBV7-2 and TRBJ2-4, with D possibly matching TRBD1 (6 bases). Germline CDR1 and CDR2: SGHTA and FQGNSA. V was clipped by 5 bases and J by 0 bases, with 14 bases between them. The CDR3 has 16 residues. CDR3 coding DNA: TGTGCCAGCAGCGTAGACAGGACCCTAGCCAAAAACATTCAGTACTTC. Translated, it gives CASSVDRTLAKNIQYF.

This clonotype was counted between two and nine times. V is TRBV7-9 and J is TRBJ1-1, with 7 bases that match TRBD1. Germline CDR1 SEHNR, CDR2 FQNEAQ (reference sequence). V was clipped by 5 bases and J by 1 base; unmatched bases: 7. The CDR3 runs 15 residues. CDR3 in amino acids: CASSPNRGTNTEAFF. The CDR3 DNA follows: TGTGCCAGCAGCCCAAACAGGGGCACGAACACTGAAGCTTTCTTT.

The CDR3 DNA follows: TGTGCCAGCAGCAAGTGGAGGATAGCGGGAGCCTACAATGAGCAGTTCTTC. Protein product: CASSKWRIAGAYNEQFF. The V and J genes are TRBV2 and TRBJ2-1, with 9 bases fitting TRBD2. V shed 6 bases and J 2 bases; nucleotides not matched to a gene: 11. The V gene's germline CDR1 is SNHLY and CDR2 FYNNEI. The CDR3 consists of 17 residues.

The chain carries TRBV7-8 and TRBJ1-4; a weak D match, TRBD1 (5 bases). The CDR3 covers 16 residues. Germline V gene lookup returns CDR1 SGHVS and CDR2 FQNEAQ. Trimming took off 5 bases at V and 4 bases at J, with 17 bases between the two ends. CDR3 nucleotide sequence: TGTGCCAGCAGCCTACGCGGGACCGGTGATAATGAAAAACTGTTTTTT. It codes for CASSLRGTGDNEKLFF.

This clonotype has only a few counts. The rearrangement joins TRBV20-1 to TRBJ2-1; D remains ambiguous. The CDR3 sequence is 13 residues long. Germline CDR1 DFQATT, CDR2 SNEGSKA (reference sequence). Trimming removed 1 base at V and 6 bases at J, with 10 bases between. This chain's CDR3 is CSARALTGNEQFF. The CDR3 DNA sequence: TGCAGTGCTAGAGCTCTTACTGGCAATGAGCAGTTCTTC.

This clonotype was observed a handful of times. The V call is TRBV5-1, the J call TRBJ1-2; unclear D gene. Germline CDR1 reads SGHRS; CDR2 reads YFSETQ. The CDR3 has 13 residues. V was shortened by 7 bases and J by 5 bases, with 15 bases between the two germline ends. The CDR3 nucleotides read TGCGCCAGCGGTCCGGATCGGGGATATGGCTACACCTTC. Amino acid sequence: CASGPDRGYGYTF.

This clonotype was recorded many times. The V call is TRBV27, the J call TRBJ1-5, with D unclear. The V gene's germline CDR1 is MNHEY and CDR2 SMNVEV (reference sequence). This CDR3 comprises 14 residues. V lost 1 base, J lost 0 bases, and 4 bases lay in between. CDR3 coding DNA: TGTGCCAGCAGTTTATTCGGTAGCAATCAGCCCCAGCATTTT. Translation gives CASSLFGSNQPQHF.

In its sample, this clonotype was seen a few times. The gene calls are TRBV14 and TRBJ2-5, with 8 bases aligning to TRBD1. J lost 0 bases, V lost 4 bases, and 7 bases had no gene match. The CDR3 contains 16 residues. Germline CDR1 is SGHDN and CDR2 is FVKESK. The CDR3 DNA is TGTGCCAGCAGCCTCTGGACAGGGCAGTACCAAGAGACCCAGTACTTC. This translates into CASSLWTGQYQETQYF.

The chain joins TRBV30 to TRBJ1-3; D is undetermined. This CDR3 is 13 amino acids long. Germline assignment: CDR1 GTSNPN and CDR2 SVGIG (reference sequence). V lost 7 bases and J lost 0, with 10 bases in between. CDR3 sequence reads: CASGRDSGNTIYF. For the CDR3, the DNA is TGTGCCTCGGGTAGGGACTCTGGAAACACCATATATTTT.